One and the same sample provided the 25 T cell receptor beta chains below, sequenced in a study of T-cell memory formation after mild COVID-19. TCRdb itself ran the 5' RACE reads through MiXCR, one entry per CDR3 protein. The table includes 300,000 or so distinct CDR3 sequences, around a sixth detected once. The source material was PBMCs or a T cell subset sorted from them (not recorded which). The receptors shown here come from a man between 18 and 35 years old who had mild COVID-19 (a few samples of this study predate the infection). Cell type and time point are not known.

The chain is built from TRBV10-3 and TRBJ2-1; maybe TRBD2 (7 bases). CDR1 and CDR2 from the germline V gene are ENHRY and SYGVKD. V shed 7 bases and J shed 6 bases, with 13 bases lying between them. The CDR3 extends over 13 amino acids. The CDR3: CAIKRGAFNEQFF. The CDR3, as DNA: TGTGCCATCAAACGGGGGGCGTTCAATGAGCAGTTCTTC.

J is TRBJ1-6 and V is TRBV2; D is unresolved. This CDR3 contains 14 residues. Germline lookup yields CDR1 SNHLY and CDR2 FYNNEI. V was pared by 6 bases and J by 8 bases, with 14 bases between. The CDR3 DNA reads TGTGCCAGCAGACCGGGATCTATTGATTCACCCCTCCACTTT. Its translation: CASRPGSIDSPLHF.

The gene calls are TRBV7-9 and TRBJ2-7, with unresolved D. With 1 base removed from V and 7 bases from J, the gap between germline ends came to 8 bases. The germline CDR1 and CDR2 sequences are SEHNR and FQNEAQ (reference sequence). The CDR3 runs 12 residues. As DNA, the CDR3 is TGTGCCAGCAGCTTAGGGGCATGGGAGCAGTACGTC. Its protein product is CASSLGAWEQYV.

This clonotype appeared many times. Here the CDR3 reads CSAKTSGAPNTGELFF. The CDR3 coding sequence is TGCAGTGCTAAGACTAGCGGGGCTCCGAACACCGGGGAGCTGTTTTTT. The chain joins TRBV20-1 to TRBJ2-2; TRBD2 matches at 11 bases. The CDR3 covers 16 residues. The J segment lost 0 bases and the V segment lost 4 bases, leaving 4 bases of the junction unmatched. CDR1 and CDR2 from the germline V gene are DFQATT and SNEGSKA (reference sequence).

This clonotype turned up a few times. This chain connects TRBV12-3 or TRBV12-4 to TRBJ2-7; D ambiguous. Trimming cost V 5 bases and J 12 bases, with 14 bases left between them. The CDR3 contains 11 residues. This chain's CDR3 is CASSLGTERYF. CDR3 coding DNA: TGTGCCAGCAGTCTAGGAACGGAACGGTACTTC.

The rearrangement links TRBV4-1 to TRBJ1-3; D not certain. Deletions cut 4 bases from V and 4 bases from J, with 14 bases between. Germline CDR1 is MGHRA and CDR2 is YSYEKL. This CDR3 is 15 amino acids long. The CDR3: CASSPDGPGGNTIYF. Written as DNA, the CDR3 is TGCGCCAGCAGCCCCGATGGGCCGGGGGGAAACACCATATATTTT.

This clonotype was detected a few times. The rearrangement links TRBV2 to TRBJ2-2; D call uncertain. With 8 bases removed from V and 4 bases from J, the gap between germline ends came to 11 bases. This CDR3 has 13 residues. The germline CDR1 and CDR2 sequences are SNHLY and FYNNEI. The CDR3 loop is CASRAVLTGELFF. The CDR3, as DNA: TGTGCCAGCCGGGCCGTCCTCACCGGGGAGCTGTTTTTT.

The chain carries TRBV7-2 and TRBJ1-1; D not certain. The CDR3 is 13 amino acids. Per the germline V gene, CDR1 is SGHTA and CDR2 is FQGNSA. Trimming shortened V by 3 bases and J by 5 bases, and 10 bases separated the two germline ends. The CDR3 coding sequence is TGTGCCAGCAGCTTTATGGGTTTGACTGAAGCTTTCTTT. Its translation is CASSFMGLTEAFF. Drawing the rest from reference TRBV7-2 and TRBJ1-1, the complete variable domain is GAGVSQSPSNKVTEKGKDVELRCDPISGHTALYWYRQSLGQGLEFLIYFQGNSAPDKSGLPSDRFSAERTGGSVSTLTIQRTQQEDSAVYLCASSFMGLTEAFFGQGTRLTVV.

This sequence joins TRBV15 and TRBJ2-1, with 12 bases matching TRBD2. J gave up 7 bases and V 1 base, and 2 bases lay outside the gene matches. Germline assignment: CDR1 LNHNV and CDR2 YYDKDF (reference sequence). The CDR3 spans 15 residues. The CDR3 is CATSRGLAGDNEQFF. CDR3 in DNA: TGTGCCACCAGCAGAGGACTAGCGGGGGATAATGAGCAGTTCTTC. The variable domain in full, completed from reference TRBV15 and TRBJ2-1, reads DAMVIQNPRYQVTQFGKPVTLSCSQTLNHNVMYWYQQKSSQAPKLLFHYYDKDFNNEADTPDNFQSRRPNTSFCFLDIRSPGLGDTAMYLCATSRGLAGDNEQFFGPGTRLTVL.

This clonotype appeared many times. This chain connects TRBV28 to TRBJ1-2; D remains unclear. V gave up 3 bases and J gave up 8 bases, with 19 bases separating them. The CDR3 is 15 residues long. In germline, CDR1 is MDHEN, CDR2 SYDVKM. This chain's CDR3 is CASSLIPGPSGGYTF. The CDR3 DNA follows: TGTGCCAGCAGTTTGATCCCCGGTCCGAGTGGCGGCTACACCTTC.

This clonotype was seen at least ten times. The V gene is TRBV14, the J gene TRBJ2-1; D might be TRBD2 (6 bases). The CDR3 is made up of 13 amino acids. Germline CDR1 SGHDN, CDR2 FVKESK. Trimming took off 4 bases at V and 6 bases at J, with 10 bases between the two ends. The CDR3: CASSLSGPNEQFF. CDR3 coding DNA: TGTGCCAGCAGCCTTAGCGGTCCCAATGAGCAGTTCTTC.

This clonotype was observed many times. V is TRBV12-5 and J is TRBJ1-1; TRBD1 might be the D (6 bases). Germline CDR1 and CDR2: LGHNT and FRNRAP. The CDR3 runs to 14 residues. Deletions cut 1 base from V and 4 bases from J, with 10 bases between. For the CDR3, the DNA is TGTGCTAGTGGTTTGGGAACAGGGATCACTGAAGCTTTCTTT. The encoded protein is CASGLGTGITEAFF.

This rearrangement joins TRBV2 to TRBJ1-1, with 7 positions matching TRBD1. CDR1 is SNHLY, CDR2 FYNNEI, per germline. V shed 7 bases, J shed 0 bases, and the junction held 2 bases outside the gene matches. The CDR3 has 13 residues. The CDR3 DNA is TGTGCCAGCATGGGACAGTTGAACACTGAAGCTTTCTTT. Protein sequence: CASMGQLNTEAFF.

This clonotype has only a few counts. The CDR3, as DNA: TGCGCCAGCAGCTTGGAGGCCTACTTGGACAGGGACTACAATGAGCAGTTCTTC. It translates to CASSLEAYLDRDYNEQFF. The gene calls are TRBV5-1 and TRBJ2-1, with 8 bases identical to TRBD1. The length of the CDR3 is 18 residues. Germline trimming cut 0 bases from V and 3 bases from J; bases unmatched to any gene: 11. Per the germline V gene, CDR1 is SGHRS and CDR2 is YFSETQ.

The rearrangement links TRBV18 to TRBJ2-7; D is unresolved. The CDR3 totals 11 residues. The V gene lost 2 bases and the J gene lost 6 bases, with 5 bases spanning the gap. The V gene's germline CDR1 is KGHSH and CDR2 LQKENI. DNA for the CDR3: TGTGCCAGCTCACCAGGGTTCGAGCAGTACGTC. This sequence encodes CASSPGFEQYV.

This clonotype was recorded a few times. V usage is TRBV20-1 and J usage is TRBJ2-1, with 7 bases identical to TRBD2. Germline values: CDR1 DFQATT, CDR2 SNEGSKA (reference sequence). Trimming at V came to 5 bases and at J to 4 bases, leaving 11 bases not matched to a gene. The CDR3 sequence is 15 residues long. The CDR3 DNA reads TGCAGTGCTGGGAAAGGTAGCGGGCAATACAATGAGCAGTTCTTC. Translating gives CSAGKGSGQYNEQFF.

CDR3 region: CASSSQAGLSTDTQYF. In DNA, the CDR3 is TGCGCCAGCAGCTCTCAAGCGGGGTTGAGCACAGATACGCAGTATTTT. This rearrangement joins TRBV5-1 to TRBJ2-3; 7 bases map to TRBD2. Germline CDR1 SGHRS, CDR2 YFSETQ. This CDR3 spans 16 amino acids. V lost 3 bases, J lost 0 bases, and 7 bases stayed unmatched.

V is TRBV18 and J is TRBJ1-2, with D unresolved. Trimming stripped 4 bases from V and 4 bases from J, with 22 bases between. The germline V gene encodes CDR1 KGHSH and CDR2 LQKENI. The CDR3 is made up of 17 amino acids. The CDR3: CASSLFRALRDIYGYTF. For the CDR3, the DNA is TGTGCCAGCTCACTCTTCCGGGCCCTTCGGGATATCTATGGCTACACCTTC.

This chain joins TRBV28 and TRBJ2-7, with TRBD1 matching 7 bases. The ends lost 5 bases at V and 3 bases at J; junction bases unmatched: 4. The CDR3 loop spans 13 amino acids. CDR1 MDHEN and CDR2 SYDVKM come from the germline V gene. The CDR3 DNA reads TGTGCCAGCAGTGGGGACAGAGTCTACGAGCAGTACGTC. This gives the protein CASSGDRVYEQYV.

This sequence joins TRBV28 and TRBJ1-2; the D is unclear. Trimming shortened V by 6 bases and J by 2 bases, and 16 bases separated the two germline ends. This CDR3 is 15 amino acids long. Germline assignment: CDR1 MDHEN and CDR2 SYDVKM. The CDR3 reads CASSPLDRPNYGYTF. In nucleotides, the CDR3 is TGTGCCAGCAGCCCCCTGGACCGGCCAAACTATGGCTACACCTTC.

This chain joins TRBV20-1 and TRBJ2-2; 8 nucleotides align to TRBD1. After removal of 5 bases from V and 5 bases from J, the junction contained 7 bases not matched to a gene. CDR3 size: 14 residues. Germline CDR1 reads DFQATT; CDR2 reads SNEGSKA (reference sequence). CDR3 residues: CSAPDRGGTGELFF. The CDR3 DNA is TGCAGTGCTCCAGACAGGGGTGGTACCGGGGAGCTGTTTTTT.

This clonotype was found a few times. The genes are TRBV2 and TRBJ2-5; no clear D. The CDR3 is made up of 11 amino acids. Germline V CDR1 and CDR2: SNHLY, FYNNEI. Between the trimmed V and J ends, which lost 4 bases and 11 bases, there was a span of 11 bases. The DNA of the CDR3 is TGTGCCAGCAGTGGGGAAGGGCTACAGTACTTC. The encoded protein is CASSGEGLQYF.

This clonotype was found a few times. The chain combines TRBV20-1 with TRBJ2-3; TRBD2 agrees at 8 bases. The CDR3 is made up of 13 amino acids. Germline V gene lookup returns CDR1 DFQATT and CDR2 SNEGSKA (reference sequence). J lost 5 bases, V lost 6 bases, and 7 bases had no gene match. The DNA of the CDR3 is TGCAGTGCCAAACGGGGGGGCATAGATACGCAGTATTTT. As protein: CSAKRGGIDTQYF.

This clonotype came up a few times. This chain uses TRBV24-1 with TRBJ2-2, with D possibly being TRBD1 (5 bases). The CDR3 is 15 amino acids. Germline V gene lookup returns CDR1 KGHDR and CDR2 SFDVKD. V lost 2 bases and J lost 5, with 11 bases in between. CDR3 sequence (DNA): TGTGCCACCAGTGATTCCCCAGGGCTAACCGGGGAGCTGTTTTTT. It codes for CATSDSPGLTGELFF.

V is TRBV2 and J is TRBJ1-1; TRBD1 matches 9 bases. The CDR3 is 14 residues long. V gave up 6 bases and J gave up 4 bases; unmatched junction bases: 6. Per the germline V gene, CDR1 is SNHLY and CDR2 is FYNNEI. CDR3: CASSTQGAVTEAFF. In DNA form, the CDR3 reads TGTGCCAGCAGCACACAGGGGGCGGTCACTGAAGCTTTCTTT.